The present T cell receptor beta chain was sequenced within a study of T-cell reconstitution after alpha-beta-depleted transplantation in children (dated by TCRdb to 2016 to 2017). About the investigation overall: Using TCR repertoire profiling, the study followed T-cell immune reconstitution in a quantitative way in children after TCRalphabeta/CD19-depleted allogeneic hematopoietic cell transplantation.

The investigation overall reported the following: In some patients, high TCRbeta diversity at day 60 was attributed to recipient T cells and intrathymic progenitors that had survived conditioning. Hyperexpanded clone frequencies declined over subsequent months; after one year, T-cell counts and TCRbeta diversity were mostly attributed to newly produced T cells. The apparently early recovery of alphabetaT-cell counts about two months after transplant reportedly depended on only several hundred rapidly expanded clones that came from non-depleted graft cells.

The library was produced with PCR. Sequencing used an Illumina HiSeq 2500. Molecular barcoding was employed in the preparation of TCR libraries, with unique molecular identifiers being used to normalize TCRbeta repertoire quantification. TCRdb applied fastp at Q25 and MiXCR to the public reads, then kept only in-frame beta chains. Rows are combined by CDR3 protein, so each entry shows the most common genes and DNA. The sample table contains under 300,000 distinct CDR3 sequences; only one count was recorded for more than 9% of them. The ten largest clones represent 23% of the sample. Points on this clonotype: No cognate antigen has been identified for it. Within one base of it there is no much larger clone, and no base qualities were kept.

The CDR3 goes from the cysteine to the phenylalanine over 18 residues. Only the CDR3 portion is preserved as DNA: 54 bases, with reading frame beginning at the first base. At the junction V is shortened by 3 bases and J by 3 bases; bases outside the gene matches: 15. The germline V gene provides CDR1 SGHDN and CDR2 FVKESK. Taken with the paper, the label for treatment or condition translates to: allogeneic hematopoietic cell transplantation with graft depleted of TCRalphabeta T cells and CD19 B cells. The children who served as transplant recipients had been given grafts of TCRalphabeta/CD19-depleted allogeneic hematopoietic cells.

Rearrangement joined TRBV14 to TRBJ2-7; a stretch of 9 junction bases matches TRBD2. The TCR originated in a male patient between 2 and 15 years old who had a stem cell transplant for chronic granulomatous disease, so the T cells may come from the graft donor. Sequences were derived from peripheral blood, sampled 180 days after TCRalphabeta/CD19-depleted stem cell transplant. Here is the DNA: TGTGCCAGCAGCCACGCAAGAAAGAGCGGGAGGTCCCTCTACGAGCAGTACTTC. Its protein product is CASSHARKSGRSLYEQYF.